The clone carrying this TCR beta chain appeared a few times. Its antigen is unknown. The sample belongs to a study of regulatory T cells in long-lasting Graves disease. About the study: Antithyroid drugs had been taken under 3 months by newly diagnosed Graves' patients. Overall study findings and caveats: No thyroid tissue was studied; the work used peripheral blood only. Persistent patients shared about 2,800 public clonotypes among themselves. Newly diagnosed patients shared fewer, at more than 750.

Time point indicated: newly diagnosed GD, antithyroid drugs for less than 3 months. Scientists built the TCR library using RNA that was extracted from PBMCs. The CDR3 length is 15 residues. V was trimmed by 3 bases and J by 1 base, leaving 15 bases between them. Per the germline V gene, CDR1 is DFQATT and CDR2 is SNEGSKA (reference sequence). Relying on iRepertoire HTBI primers and Arm-PCR of CDR3 regions, the team built TCR beta libraries. TCRdb reanalysed the multiplex PCR reads using MiXCR and keeps one entry per CDR3 protein. This table has around 450,000 distinct CDR3 sequences, just under 15% appearing once. The sample was also reused in another study, on T cells in Graves' hyperthyroidism and ophthalmopathy. As that study records: In the blood, most expanded thyroid clonotypes above 0.001 appeared as well.

The receptor was isolated from a woman in her 30s with Graves disease. The rearrangement links TRBV20-1 to TRBJ1-1; the D gene is possibly TRBD1 (6 bases). Here the sequenced sample was peripheral blood mononuclear cells (PBMCs), taken at new diagnosis, from a patient treated with antithyroid drugs. As DNA, the CDR3 is TGCAGTGCTAGGAACAGGGAAAACCAGAACACTGAAGCTTTCTTT. Translation: CSARNRENQNTEAFF.